The 2 T cell receptor beta chains below were found in one sample sequenced in a study of T cells in Graves' hyperthyroidism and ophthalmopathy. Amplified regions were TCR beta CDR3 sequences from RNA transcripts. In the first-round RT-PCR of the TCR CDR3, the HTBI primer set was used. Using its own MiXCR run on the multiplex PCR reads, TCRdb lists one record per CDR3 protein. The top ten clones hold roughly 15% of a sample with fewer than 850,000 distinct CDR3 sequences, 15% to 20% of them seen once. The sample was blood. These receptors were taken from a man between 50 and 59 years old with Graves' hyperthyroidism.

This clonotype showed up just a few times. The gene calls are TRBV4-1 and TRBJ2-7; TRBD1 matches 10 bases. Germline CDR1 reads MGHRA; CDR2 reads YSYEKL. This CDR3 contains 18 residues. Unmatched junction bases numbered 15, after V lost 4 bases and J lost 3 bases. The chain's CDR3 is CASSLNRPGQGKSYEQYF. CDR3 sequence (DNA): TGCGCCAGCAGCCTGAATAGACCGGGACAGGGGAAAAGCTACGAGCAGTACTTC.

This clonotype showed up many times. The V call is TRBV7-8, the J call TRBJ1-3, with D possibly TRBD1 on 6 matching bases. With 1 base removed from V and 3 bases from J, the gap between germline ends came to 16 bases. This CDR3 region has 17 residues. The germline CDR1 and CDR2 sequences are SGHVS and FQNEAQ. The CDR3 sequence is CASSLGQAPALGNTIYF. CDR3 coding DNA: TGTGCCAGCAGCTTAGGACAGGCTCCTGCACTTGGAAACACCATATATTTT. Full variable domain (missing parts from reference TRBV7-8 and TRBJ1-3): GAGVSQSPRYKVAKRGQDVALRCDPISGHVSLFWYQQALGQGPEFLTYFQNEAQLDKSGLPSDRFFAERPEGSVSTLKIQRTQQEDSAVYLCASSLGQAPALGNTIYFGEGSWLTVV.